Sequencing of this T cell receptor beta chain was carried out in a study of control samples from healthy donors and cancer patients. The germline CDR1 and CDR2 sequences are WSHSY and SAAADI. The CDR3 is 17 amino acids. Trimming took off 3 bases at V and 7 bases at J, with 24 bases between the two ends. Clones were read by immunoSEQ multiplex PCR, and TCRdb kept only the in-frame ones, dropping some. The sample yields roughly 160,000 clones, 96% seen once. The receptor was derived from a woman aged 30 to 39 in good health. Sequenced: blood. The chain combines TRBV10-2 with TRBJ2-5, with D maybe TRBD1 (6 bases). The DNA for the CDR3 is TGCGCCAGCAGTGAACTCACCGGGACACAAACACATGGGACCCAGTACTTC. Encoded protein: CASSELTGTQTHGTQYF.